The rows below give T cell receptor beta chains drawn from one sample of a study of Ad26.COV2.S vaccination and SARS-CoV-2 variants. The assay was immunoSEQ multiplex PCR, and TCRdb's table has in-frame clones only and misses some. The sample has 450,000 to 550,000 clones, 85% to 90% seen once. Source: peripheral blood, taken in a trial of Ad26.COV2.S vaccine versus placebo. The source is a person between 18 and 65 years old who received the Ad26.COV2.S COVID-19 vaccine or a placebo. Each CDR3 is given with its conserved first and last residue. Each record gives: V gene, D gene, J gene, clone size, CDR3 DNA, CDR3 protein. D genes are given only for firm matches. Clone size is shown for a subset of rows, as once, few, many or a class of expanded clone.

TRBV11-3	TRBD1	TRBJ1-1	-	TGTGCCAGCAGCTTACGGGACAGAACAAACACTGAAGCTTTCTTT	CASSLRDRTNTEAFF
TRBV5-1	-	TRBJ1-1	-	TGCGCCAGCAGTTGGGGGGGCACTGAAGCTTTCTTT	CASSWGGTEAFF
TRBV6-6	-	TRBJ1-4	-	TGTGCCAGCAGTTACTCCCTATCTAACAGCGGACTGTTTTTT	CASSYSLSNSGLFF
TRBV13	-	TRBJ2-3	-	TGTGCCAGCAGCTTAGAGGGAGCCACAGATACGCAGTATTTT	CASSLEGATDTQYF
TRBV4-1	-	TRBJ1-3	-	TGCGCCAGCAGCCAAGATTACAACTCTGGAAACACCATATATTTT	CASSQDYNSGNTIYF
TRBV4-2	-	TRBJ1-4	-	TGTGCCAGCAGCCCAGGGACTGCAACTAATGAAAAACTGTTTTTT	CASSPGTATNEKLFF
TRBV6-5	-	TRBJ1-5	-	TGTGCCAGCGGGGGAGGGGGAGGAGAGCATTTT	CASGGGGGEHF
TRBV29-1	TRBD2	TRBJ2-6	-	TGCAGCGTTGAGGGGGGGACTGGGGCCAACGTCCTGACTTTC	CSVEGGTGANVLTF
TRBV5-1	-	TRBJ2-1	-	TGCGCCAGCAGCTTGACAACACCCTCCTACAATGAGCAGTTCTTC	CASSLTTPSYNEQFF
TRBV7-2	TRBD2	TRBJ2-1	-	TGTGCCAGCAGCCCGGGGAGGAGCGGGGGGAATGAGCAGTTCTTC	CASSPGRSGGNEQFF
TRBV4-3	-	TRBJ1-4	-	TGCGCCAGCAGCCAAGGAGACTCAACTAATGAAAAACTGTTTTTT	CASSQGDSTNEKLFF
TRBV4-1	-	TRBJ1-5	-	TGCGCCAGCAGCCAAAAACTAACAGGGCCAAATCAGCCCCAGCATTTT	CASSQKLTGPNQPQHF
TRBV18	TRBD2	TRBJ2-2	-	TGTGCCAGCTCACCACTAGCGGGAGGGGTGAACACCGGGGAGCTGTTTTTT	CASSPLAGGVNTGELFF
TRBV4-2	-	TRBJ1-5	-	TGTGCCAGCAGCCAAGAAAATCGGAGAAAGTGGCCCCAGCATTTT	CASSQENRRKWPQHF
TRBV15	-	TRBJ2-7	-	TGTGCCACCAGCAGAGATCCGGCAGCAGCCTACGAGCAGTACTTC	CATSRDPAAAYEQYF
TRBV5-4	-	TRBJ2-3	-	TGTGCCAGCAGCATACCCGGACTTTCGGCCCCAGATACGCAGTATTTT	CASSIPGLSAPDTQYF
TRBV4-2	-	TRBJ2-1	-	TGTGCCAGCAGCCAAGATGCCCGGGGACTTTACAATGAGCAGTTCTTC	CASSQDARGLYNEQFF
TRBV5-6	-	TRBJ2-2	-	TGTGCCAGCAGCTTTTGGGGCACCGGGGAGCTGTTTTTT	CASSFWGTGELFF
TRBV2	-	TRBJ1-2	-	TGTGCCAGCAATGACGGGAACTATGGCTACACCTTC	CASNDGNYGYTF
TRBV5-1	TRBD2	TRBJ2-1	once	TGCGCCAGCCTCGACGCTAGCGGGAGTGGCAATGAGCAGTTCTTC	CASLDASGSGNEQFF
TRBV10-2	-	TRBJ1-2	few	TGCGCCAGCAATGGCGAGCGGGGCTATGGCTACACCTTC	CASNGERGYGYTF
TRBV4-1	-	TRBJ1-1	-	TGCGCCAGCAGCCAAGATAGTGCGGAAGCTTTCTTT	CASSQDSAEAFF
TRBV11-2	TRBD1	TRBJ1-5	few	TGTGCCAGCAGCCCTGACAGGGGCCAGCCCCAGCATTTT	CASSPDRGQPQHF
TRBV6-5	-	TRBJ1-1	once	TGTGCCAGCAGTTTGCAGGGCGAGGGGAACACTGAAGCTTTCTTT	CASSLQGEGNTEAFF
TRBV2	-	TRBJ2-7	-	TGTGCCAGCAGTGACATTGTGGACAGCTCCTACGAGCAGTACTTC	CASSDIVDSSYEQYF
TRBV4-3	TRBD1	TRBJ2-3	-	TGCGCCAGCAGCCAGACAGGGTTTAGGACAGATACGCAGTATTTT	CASSQTGFRTDTQYF
TRBV5-1	-	TRBJ1-2	-	TGCGCCAGCAGGGCTACAGGGTCGGACTATGGCTACACCTTC	CASRATGSDYGYTF
TRBV4-1	-	TRBJ1-1	-	TGCGCCAGCAGCCAGGTTGGACAAGGTCCAGGAACTGAAGCTTTCTTT	CASSQVGQGPGTEAFF
TRBV6-5	TRBD1	TRBJ2-1	-	TGTGCCAGCAGACCGTTGACAGGGAATGAGCAGTTCTTC	CASRPLTGNEQFF
TRBV10-2	-	TRBJ2-1	-	TGCGCCAGCTATAGAGACCCCTACAATGAGCAGTTCTTC	CASYRDPYNEQFF
TRBV5-1	-	TRBJ1-2	-	TGCGCCAGCAGCTTGGCGGGGACTGGGGGCTACACCTTC	CASSLAGTGGYTF
TRBV12-3/TRBV12-4	-	TRBJ2-2	-	TGTGCCAGCAGTGGACATCCAACCGGGGAGCTGTTTTTT	CASSGHPTGELFF
TRBV12-3/TRBV12-4	TRBD2	TRBJ2-1	once	TGTGCCAGCACCCCCGGGGGGGCCTGGGAGCAGTTCTTC	CASTPGGAWEQFF